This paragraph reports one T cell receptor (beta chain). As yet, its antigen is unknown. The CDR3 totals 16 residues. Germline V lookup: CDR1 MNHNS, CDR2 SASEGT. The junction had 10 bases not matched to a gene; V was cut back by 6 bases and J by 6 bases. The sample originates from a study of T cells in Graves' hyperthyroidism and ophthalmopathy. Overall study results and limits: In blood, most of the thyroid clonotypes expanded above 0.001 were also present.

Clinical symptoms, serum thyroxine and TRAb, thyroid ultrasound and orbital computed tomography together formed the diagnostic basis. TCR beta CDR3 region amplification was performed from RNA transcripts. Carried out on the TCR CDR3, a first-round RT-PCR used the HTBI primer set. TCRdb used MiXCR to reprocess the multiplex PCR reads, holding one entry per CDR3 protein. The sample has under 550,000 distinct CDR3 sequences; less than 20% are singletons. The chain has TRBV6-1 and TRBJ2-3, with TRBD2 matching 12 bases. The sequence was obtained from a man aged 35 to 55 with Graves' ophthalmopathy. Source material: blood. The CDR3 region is CASSTLAGGVLDTQYF. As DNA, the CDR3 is TGTGCCAGCAGCACCCTAGCGGGGGGGGTTTTGGATACGCAGTATTTT.